Listed below are T cell receptor beta chains from one sample, sequenced in a study of cytomegalovirus exposure and HLA in healthy donors. Here immunoSEQ multiplex PCR was the method, and the copy in TCRdb shows in-frame clones only, minus some. This table holds approximately 260,000 clones, 92% found once. The specimen sequenced was PBMCs. Receptor source: a girl between 2 and 10 years old in good health and CMV-seronegative. Each CDR3 is given without its conserved first and last residue.

cdr3_length	v_call	j_call	cdr3_aa
14	TRBV5-1	TRBJ2-5	ASSQAGLAGRETQY
12	TRBV7-2	TRBJ1-1	ASSPRGGSTEAF
12	TRBV6-5	TRBJ1-2	ASSYQQGGYGYT
14	TRBV9	TRBJ2-3	ASSPEGGVITDTQY
11	TRBV6-4	TRBJ1-1	ASSEGDFTEAF
12	TRBV6-6	TRBJ1-5	ASSPRQDNQPQH
6	TRBV2	TRBJ2-3	ASGTQY
10	TRBV10-3	TRBJ2-6	ATGTGANVLT
12	TRBV5-1	TRBJ2-5	ASSFASGKETQY
15	TRBV7-6	TRBJ2-1	ASSLLWGESTYNEQF
12	TRBV28	TRBJ1-4	ASSLTGAGEKLF
11	TRBV6-5	TRBJ1-5	ASSAGGNQPQH
13	TRBV4-2	TRBJ1-3	ASSQGDISGNTIY
10	TRBV30	TRBJ1-5	AWGKEDQPQH